This passage covers 18 T cell receptor beta chains from one sample sequenced in a study of read filtering for tumor transcriptome and immune sequencing. From approximately 400 ng of RNA, a library with molecular barcoded alpha/delta and beta/gamma adaptors was made. MiXCR was run by TCRdb on the reads, yielding one entry per CDR3 protein. This sample has roughly 35,000 distinct CDR3 sequences, with approximately 14% found just once. The sequencing sample was made of a population of CD138-negative cells sorted from bone marrow. These receptors were collected from a donor aged 40 or older with multiple myeloma.

In the case of this clonotype: The junction differs from germline at one of its ends, possibly a read error. This sequence joins TRBV28 and TRBJ2-2, with D perhaps TRBD1 or TRBD2 (5 bases each). The CDR3 has 20 amino acids. Germline values: CDR1 MDHEN, CDR2 SYDVKM. CDR3 in DNA: TGTGCCAGCAGTTTACACGGCCTCAGCGCTTTACGGGCGGACACCGGGGAGCTGTTATTT. As protein: CASSLHGLSALRADTGELLF. The full variable domain, in which reference TRBV28 and TRBJ2-2 provide the parts outside the CDR3, is DVKVTQSSRYLVKRTGEKVFLECVQDMDHENMFWYRQDPGLGLRLIYFSYDVKMKEKGDIPEGYSVSREKKERFSLILESASTNQTSMYLCASSLHGLSALRADTGELLFGEGSRLTVL.

Ten or more counts support this clonotype. This chain joins TRBV4-1 and TRBJ1-2, with TRBD1 identical over 7 bases. V lost 1 base, J lost 5 bases, and 7 bases stayed unmatched. From germline, CDR1 is MGHRA and CDR2 YSYEKL. The CDR3 contains 15 residues. CDR3 bases: TGCGCCAGCAGCCAAGTACCCGGGACAGCTTATGGCTACACCTTC. Protein sequence: CASSQVPGTAYGYTF.

This clonotype was seen many times. This rearrangement joins TRBV7-9 to TRBJ2-1; 9 bases fit TRBD2. Unmatched junction bases numbered 7, after V lost 1 base and J lost 15 bases. This CDR3 has 13 residues. Germline V gene sequence: CDR1 SEHNR, CDR2 FQNEAQ (reference sequence). The CDR3 is CASSLDPGLAPFF. DNA of the CDR3: TGTGCCAGCAGCTTAGACCCCGGACTAGCGCCGTTCTTC.

This clonotype was observed many times. The chain carries TRBV7-2 and TRBJ1-1; no reliable D call. CDR3 length: 13 residues. V was shortened by 2 bases and J by 6 bases, with 10 bases between the two germline ends. Germline values: CDR1 SGHTA, CDR2 FQGNSA. The CDR3 region has the DNA TGTGCCAGCAGCTTATTTTCAGAGGCTGAAGCTTTCTTT. It codes for CASSLFSEAEAFF.

The chain employs TRBV20-1 and TRBJ2-7; tentative D call: TRBD2 (5 bases). The CDR3 extends over 12 amino acids. The V and J ends lost 3 bases and 5 bases respectively, with 11 bases between them. CDR1 and CDR2 (germline): DFQATT, SNEGSKA (reference sequence). CDR3 coding DNA: TGCAGTGCTAGGGAGGTGAGCCACGAGCAGTACTTC. As protein: CSAREVSHEQYF.

This clonotype was detected many times. The J gene is TRBJ1-6, the V gene TRBV20-1; D may be TRBD1 (6 bases). Germline V CDR1 and CDR2: DFQATT, SNEGSKA (reference sequence). V was clipped by 4 bases and J by 10 bases, with 17 bases between them. The CDR3 covers 14 residues. The CDR3 spells CSAKGTLTGSPLHF. The DNA of the CDR3 is TGCAGTGCTAAAGGGACACTCACCGGGTCACCCCTCCACTTT.

This clonotype appeared many times. The rearrangement links TRBV20-1 to TRBJ1-5; D ambiguous. Germline V CDR1 and CDR2: DFQATT, SNEGSKA (reference sequence). The CDR3 consists of 15 residues. Trimming removed 6 bases at V and 3 bases at J, with 18 bases between. For the CDR3, the DNA is TGCAGTGCCAGCCCGGGTGGGCTCTTCAATCAGCCCCAGCATTTT. Protein sequence: CSASPGGLFNQPQHF.

This clonotype was counted ten times or more. An end of the junction differs from the germline gene, which may be a read error. The J gene is TRBJ1-1, the V gene TRBV7-9; D gene uncertain. CDR3 length: 14 residues. The germline gives CDR1 SEHNR, CDR2 FQNEAQ (reference sequence). CDR3 sequence (DNA): TGTGCCAGCAGCCCCCATCACGAGAACACTGAAGCTCTCTTT. This gives the protein CASSPHHENTEALF. The full variable domain, in which reference TRBV7-9 and TRBJ1-1 provide the parts outside the CDR3, is DTGVSQNPRHKITKRGQNVTFRCDPISEHNRLYWYRQTLGQGPEFLTYFQNEAQLEKSRLLSDRFSAERPKGSFSTLEIQRTEQGDSAMYLCASSPHHENTEALFGQGTRLTVV.

This clonotype was counted at least ten times. The genes are TRBV29-1 and TRBJ2-1; tentative D call: TRBD1 (6 bases). Trimming stripped 6 bases from V and 8 bases from J, with 14 bases between. CDR1 is SQVTM, CDR2 ANQGSEA, per germline. The CDR3 is 12 residues long. The CDR3 DNA reads as TGCAGCGTGGGACGGCAGGGGTATGAGCAGTTCTTC. Amino acid sequence: CSVGRQGYEQFF.

This clonotype was detected only a few times. CDR3: CASSQDRGLDNEQFF. In DNA, the CDR3 is TGCGCCAGCAGCCAAGACAGGGGGTTAGACAATGAGCAGTTCTTC. The chain links TRBV4-3 to TRBJ2-1, with 7 bases fitting TRBD1. Germline lookup yields CDR1 LGHNA and CDR2 YSLEER. This CDR3 has 15 amino acids. The V and J ends lost 0 bases and 5 bases, in that order; junction bases with no gene match: 4.

This clonotype was counted at least ten times. Since a much larger clone is just one base distant, this may be a read error. The V gene is TRBV29-1, the J gene TRBJ2-1; D remains ambiguous. The CDR3 sequence is 12 residues long. Germline CDR1 reads SQVTM; CDR2 reads ANQGSEA. The CDR3 region is CSGGDIYNGQFF. CDR3 coding DNA: TGCAGCGGTGGGGATATCTACAATGGGCAGTTCTTC.

A few counts support this clonotype. One base away lies a much larger clone, so this may be a sequencing read error. Here the CDR3 omits its conserved ending phenylalanine or tryptophan, so a read error is the likely source. This chain uses TRBV6-5 with TRBJ2-7, with TRBD2 identical over 7 bases. V shed 8 bases, J shed 7 bases, and the junction held 11 bases outside the gene matches. Per the germline V gene, CDR1 is MNHEY and CDR2 is SVGAGI. CDR3 length: 13 residues. CDR3 sequence reads: CASRGSGGQEQYL. CDR3 DNA sequence: TGTGCCAGCCGGGGGTCGGGAGGTCAGGAGCAGTACCTC.

Many counts were recorded for this clonotype. V usage is TRBV18 and J usage is TRBJ2-5; D perhaps matches TRBD1 (6 bases). Trimming cost V 5 bases and J 4 bases, with 11 bases left between them. Germline lookup yields CDR1 KGHSH and CDR2 LQKENI. This CDR3 is 13 amino acids long. The CDR3 DNA sequence: TGTGCCAGCTCAGCTTCAGGGGCAGAGACCCAGTACTTC. The encoded protein is CASSASGAETQYF.

As to this clonotype: One base separates it from a far larger clone, so it is likely a read error. V and J are TRBV5-6 and TRBJ2-1; TRBD2 is a possible D gene (5 bases). This CDR3 comprises 15 residues. Germline V CDR1 and CDR2: SGHDT, YYEEEE. Here the CDR3 DNA reads TGTGCCAGCAGCGCCGAGGGCTCCACCTACAATGGGCAGTTCTTC. This gives the protein CASSAEGSTYNGQFF.

This clonotype is large (0.1 to 1%) within its sample. The V call is TRBV3-1, the J call TRBJ2-4; 11 bases fit TRBD1. Germline CDR1 reads LGHDT; CDR2 reads YNNKEL (reference sequence). J lost 6 bases, V lost 0 bases, and 10 bases had no gene match. The CDR3 length is 18 residues. This chain's CDR3 is CASSQDTGQGVSRNIQYF. Here the CDR3 DNA reads TGTGCCAGCAGCCAAGATACGGGACAGGGGGTTTCGAGAAACATTCAGTACTTC.

In this sample, this clonotype turned up many times. The J gene is TRBJ2-5, the V gene TRBV28, with D possibly matching TRBD2 (5 bases). Germline-derived CDR1 and CDR2 are MDHEN and SYDVKM. V gave up 10 bases and J gave up 2 bases, with 17 bases separating them. The CDR3 covers 14 residues. The CDR3 coding sequence is TGTGCCACCCTCCCTGGCCGGGAACAAGAGACCCAGTACTTC. Translation gives CATLPGREQETQYF.

At least ten counts were recorded for this clonotype. CDR3 sequence: CASSEYIGDRETQYF. In nucleotides, the CDR3 is TGTGCCAGCAGTGAATATATCGGGGACCGGGAGACCCAGTACTTC. The chain joins TRBV25-1 to TRBJ2-5; either TRBD1 or TRBD2 may fit D (5 bases each). V dropped 0 bases and J dropped 5 bases, with 13 bases sitting between them. The germline V gene encodes CDR1 MGHDK and CDR2 SYGVNS. The CDR3 consists of 15 residues.

This clonotype was recorded at least ten times. The chain employs TRBV25-1 and TRBJ2-2; D might be TRBD1 or TRBD2, each matching 5 bases. Trimming cost V 8 bases and J 4 bases, with 23 bases left between them. The CDR3 spans 17 residues. The germline V gene encodes CDR1 MGHDK and CDR2 SYGVNS. For the CDR3, the DNA is TGTGCCAGCGTGGCGGGCCAGGGATTGGGGAGCACCGGGGAGCTGTTTTTT. It yields the protein CASVAGQGLGSTGELFF.